Included here is one TCR beta chain sequence, with context. The antigen is not known. Per the germline V gene, CDR1 is DFQATT and CDR2 is SNEGSKA (reference sequence). J was trimmed by 0 bases and V by 3 bases; bases with no gene match: 3. This CDR3 comprises 14 residues. This specimen comes from a study of identical twins. Template switching introduced a universal primer site, and the cDNA bore unique molecular identifiers. MiXCR was run by TCRdb on the 5' RACE reads, yielding one entry per CDR3 protein. The sample lists 700,000 or so distinct CDR3 sequences, less than 10% seen once, with about 0.98% in the top ten. General observations from the study: When twins shared out-of-frame alpha sequences, those sequences had excess low generation probability. For cord blood, abundant beta clonotypes had fewer insertions, unlike memory repertoires, which showed none.

These data were also reused for a study on yellow fever vaccine responses in identical twins.

The rearrangement links TRBV20-1 to TRBJ2-7, with 9 bases fitting TRBD2. This TCR was recovered from a woman between 18 and 30 years old in good health. The sample comprised PBMCs. The CDR3 here is CSASRLAASYEQYF. CDR3 DNA: TGCAGTGCTAGTAGACTAGCGGCCTCCTACGAGCAGTACTTC.